This T cell receptor (beta chain) was documented in a study of blood T cell repertoires in COVID-19. About the research overall: Researchers got acute and convalescent COVID-19 samples from the United States, Italy and Spain.

Authors' analysis steps: Estimation of nucleated cell counts relied on the amplification of reference gene primers. The protocol was immunoSEQ multiplex PCR, while the TCRdb copy is restricted to in-frame clones and leaves out a portion. D and trimming were read from the DNA, whereas the V and J calls and clone size are those reported in that table. The sample shows fewer than 350,000 clones, around 91% of them seen only once. Only one count was recorded for this clone. V shed 6 bases, J shed 6 bases, and the junction held 0 bases outside the gene matches. CDR1 is MNHEY, CDR2 SMNVEV, per germline (reference sequence). The CDR3 sequence is 12 residues long. Participants were placed into cohorts based on the clinical history they reported. In Cohort 3, a recovered donor had either two negative PCRs, clearance, or symptom resolution.

The source is a woman between 40 and 55 years old who had recovered from COVID-19. The sample was PBMCs or T cells enriched from blood (not recorded which). The chain couples TRBV27 to TRBJ2-2, with 8 bases lining up with TRBD1. CDR3 sequence (DNA): TGTGCCAGCAGGACAGGGGCCGGGGAGCTGTTTTTT. Residues: CASRTGAGELFF.